This T cell receptor beta chain was retrieved from a study of T cells in Graves' hyperthyroidism and ophthalmopathy. Study-level findings and limits: Most clonotypes that expanded in the thyroid above 0.001 also showed up in blood.

Deletions cut 0 bases from V and 0 bases from J, with 11 bases between. This CDR3 contains 15 residues. Germline V CDR1 and CDR2: SQVTM, ANQGSEA. Worth noting for this clonotype: Its target is not known.

Recently diagnosed hyperthyroidism of less than 2 months' duration affected patients aged 18 to 65. The source material, RNA transcripts, was used to amplify TCR beta CDR3 regions. HTBI primers were employed in a first-round RT-PCR of the TCR CDR3. TCRdb processed the multiplex PCR reads anew with MiXCR; each CDR3 protein has one entry. Found here are around 690,000 distinct CDR3 sequences, 17% of them singletons; the top ten hold 15%. The source is a man aged 50 to 60 with Graves' hyperthyroidism. V is TRBV29-1 and J is TRBJ1-1; D call uncertain. Sequenced: blood. CDR3 in amino acids: CSVEDIAGMNTEAFF. CDR3 nucleotides: TGCAGCGTTGAAGATATAGCAGGTATGAACACTGAAGCTTTCTTT. Looking up the rest from reference TRBV29-1 and TRBJ1-1 gives the full variable domain: SAVISQKPSRDICQRGTSLTIQCQVDSQVTMMFWYRQQPGQSLTLIATANQGSEATYESGFVIDKFPISRPNLTFSTLTVSNMSPEDSSIYLCSVEDIAGMNTEAFFGQGTRLTVV.